The rows below give T cell receptor beta chains drawn from one sample of a study of blood T cell repertoires in COVID-19. TCRdb keeps only in-frame clones here, not all; method: immunoSEQ multiplex PCR. The sample holds roughly 50,000 clones; more than 85% are singletons and the top ten take under 7%. The sequenced material came from peripheral blood. Every receptor here comes from a man aged 50 to 59 with active COVID-19. Both conserved end residues are part of each CDR3. The D gene is left open where the match is weak. Expanded clones get a size class; other rows say once, few or many, or leave the size out.

TRBV7-9	TRBD1	NA	TRBJ2-6	TGTGCCAGCAGCCCGACGCAGGGGGAACGGTCTGGGGCCAACGTCCTGACTTTC	CASSPTQGERSGANVLTF
TRBV11-2	TRBD1	NA	TRBJ2-7	TGTGCCAGCAGCTCGAACCGGGACAGGGCCTTCGAGCAGTACTTC	CASSSNRDRAFEQYF
TRBV18	TRBD1	NA	TRBJ2-4	TGTGCCAGCTCCCCAGGGACAGGGGGCAAAACCAAAAACATTCAGTACTTC	CASSPGTGGKTKNIQYF
TRBV21-1	NA	NA	TRBJ2-2	TGTGCCAGGACTAGGACTGCAAGAACCACCGGGGAGCTGTTTTTT	CARTRTARTTGELFF
TRBV5-1	TRBD2	NA	TRBJ2-1	TGCGCCAGCAGCTTTAAAAGGGAGGGCCCCAATGAGCAGTTCTTC	CASSFKREGPNEQFF
TRBV7-2	NA	NA	TRBJ1-1	TGTGCCAGCAGCTTAAAATTCGGGAACACTGAAGCTTTCTTT	CASSLKFGNTEAFF
TRBV5-1	TRBD2	NA	TRBJ2-7	TGCGCCAGCAGCGGCGGGAGCTCCTACGAGCAGTACTTC	CASSGGSSYEQYF
TRBV6-4	TRBD2	NA	TRBJ2-3	TGTGCCAGCCCTCTAAGAAGGGCGGGGGGGGCAGATACGCAGTATTTT	CASPLRRAGGADTQYF
TRBV29-1	NA	NA	TRBJ1-2	TGCAGCGTTTATGCGGATTTCCCCTATGGCTACACCTTC	CSVYADFPYGYTF
TRBV30	TRBD1	NA	TRBJ2-7	TGTGCCTGGAGCCTGGGACAGGGGACTCTCTACGAGCAGTACTTC	CAWSLGQGTLYEQYF
TRBV5-4	NA	NA	TRBJ2-3	TGTGCCAGCAGCTTGGATGGCCCCCAAAATACGCAGTATTTT	CASSLDGPQNTQYF
TRBV24-1	TRBD1	NA	TRBJ1-2	TGTGCCACCAGTGACACCGGGACAGGGCCGTATGGCTACACCTTC	CATSDTGTGPYGYTF
TRBV19	NA	NA	TRBJ2-1	TGTGCCAGTAATTCGCGGGATTTCCGGTCCAATGAGCAGTTCTTC	CASNSRDFRSNEQFF
TRBV5-1	TRBD1	NA	TRBJ2-5	TGCGCCAGCAGCCCCAGGGGGCCCCAAGAGACCCAGTACTTC	CASSPRGPQETQYF
TRBV19	NA	NA	TRBJ1-2	TGTGCCAGTAGTATCTCACACGGCCAGGGCTATGGCTACACCTTC	CASSISHGQGYGYTF
TRBV2	NA	NA	TRBJ1-2	TGTGCCAGCTGGCGCGGGGGGCAGGCTGGCTACACCTTC	CASWRGGQAGYTF
TRBV2	TRBD2	NA	TRBJ2-1	TGTGCCAGCAGACGAGGACTAGCGGGGAGCTCCTACAATGAGCAGTTCTTC	CASRRGLAGSSYNEQFF
TRBV28	NA	NA	TRBJ2-7	TGTGCCAGCAGTCAGACAGTATTTTCCTACGAGCAGTACTTC	CASSQTVFSYEQYF
TRBV19	TRBD2	NA	TRBJ2-3	TGTGCCAGTAGTATCCCTAGCGGGGGGAACGGGAATACGCAGTATTTT	CASSIPSGGNGNTQYF
TRBV18	TRBD1	medium-sized	TRBJ1-4	TGTGCCAGCTCACCAAGTAACAGGGGTGGCGAAAAACTGTTTTTT	CASSPSNRGGEKLFF
TRBV28	NA	once	TRBJ1-1	TGTGCCAGCACTACGGGGAGGGGCACTGAAGCTTTCTTT	CASTTGRGTEAFF
TRBV7-2	NA	NA	TRBJ1-3	TGTGCCAGCAGCTTAGTACTACCTCCAGGAAACACCATATATTTT	CASSLVLPPGNTIYF
TRBV5-4	NA	NA	TRBJ2-7	TGTGCCAGCAGCTTGGGGTGGGCGGGGCACGAGCAGTACTTC	CASSLGWAGHEQYF
TRBV18	NA	NA	TRBJ2-3	TGTGCCAGCTCCCACAGAGACACAGATACGCAGTATTTT	CASSHRDTDTQYF
TRBV11-2	NA	NA	TRBJ2-3	TGTGCCAGCAGCTGGCAAAGTCTCACAGATACGCAGTATTTT	CASSWQSLTDTQYF
TRBV7-9	TRBD1	NA	TRBJ2-7	TGTGCCAGCAGATCCGGGACAGGGGCGTACGAGCAGTACTTC	CASRSGTGAYEQYF
TRBV2	NA	NA	TRBJ2-5	TGTGCCAGCAGTGACGAAGAGACCCAGTACTTC	CASSDEETQYF